These 16 T cell receptor beta chains originate from one sample sequenced in a study of glioma-infiltrating T cells (dated by TCRdb to the mid-2010s). TCRdb lists the instrument as Illumina MiSeq. The iRepertoire nested amplicon-rescue multiplex PCR (arm-PCR) platform was used to amplify TCR alpha and beta CDR3 regions from RNA. TCRdb reworked the public reads: Q25 trimming with fastp, MiXCR clone assembly, productive beta chains retained. CDR3 protein sequences are deduplicated, and each keeps its most common genes and DNA. The sample table holds more than 9,000 distinct CDR3 sequences, of which about 25% were seen once. The leading ten clones occupy over 35% of the sample. The specimen sequenced was glioma tissue, nonneoplastic brain tissue, or PBMCs (not recorded which). All receptors come from a human donor with low-grade glioma or glioblastoma, undergoing nonglioma brain surgery, or in good health (not recorded which).

In regard to this clonotype: One base away lies a much larger clone, so this may be a sequencing read error. V usage is TRBV20-1 and J usage is TRBJ2-7; 8 bases align to TRBD2. Germline V gene data show CDR1 as DFQATT and CDR2 as SNEGSKA (reference sequence). Trimming removed 6 bases from V and 6 bases from J; junction bases left unmatched: 13. The CDR3 is 14 residues long. CDR3 sequence (DNA): TGCAGTGCAACAGACGGGCGGGAGGTTCGCGAGCAGTACTTC. Translating it yields CSATDGREVREQYF.

This clonotype was found a few times. The V and J genes are TRBV29-1 and TRBJ1-5; 7 nucleotides line up with TRBD1. The CDR3 consists of 14 residues. Germline lookup yields CDR1 SQVTM and CDR2 ANQGSEA. V was pared by 4 bases and J by 0 bases, with 3 bases of the junction left unmatched. CDR3 DNA: TGCAGCGTTGTACAGGGGACTAGCAATCAGCCCCAGCATTTT. Amino acid sequence: CSVVQGTSNQPQHF.

This chain joins TRBV6-2 or TRBV6-3 and TRBJ2-3; D is undetermined. V was trimmed by 2 bases and J by 3 bases, leaving 12 bases between them. The CDR3 sequence is 15 residues long. CDR1 is MNHEY, CDR2 SVGEGT, per germline. The CDR3 nucleotides are TGTGCCAGCAGTTACGTCGGACCAGCGACAGATACGCAGTATTTT. This encodes CASSYVGPATDTQYF.

This clonotype came up many times. The chain links TRBV28 to TRBJ2-7; D possibly corresponds to TRBD2 (6 bases). V dropped 6 bases and J dropped 7 bases, with 16 bases sitting between them. The length of the CDR3 is 13 residues. Germline CDR1 reads MDHEN; CDR2 reads SYDVKM. The CDR3: CASSGTDVGEQYF. The CDR3 nucleotides are TGTGCCAGCAGCGGGACTGACGTTGGAGAGCAGTACTTC.

This clonotype was observed many times. The chain is built from TRBV6-1 and TRBJ2-1; 10 nucleotides line up with TRBD2. Germline CDR1 MNHNS, CDR2 SASEGT. CDR3 length: 16 residues. V was pared by 6 bases and J by 7 bases, with 12 bases of the junction left unmatched. The CDR3 DNA reads as TGTGCCAGCAGAGCGCAGGGGCTAGCGGGAGCAAATGAGCAGTTCTTC. Its translation is CASRAQGLAGANEQFF.

By share of the sample, this clonotype is medium-sized. The chain has TRBV27 and TRBJ2-3; TRBD2 matches at 7 bases. Germline V gene sequence: CDR1 MNHEY, CDR2 SMNVEV (reference sequence). This CDR3 region has 16 residues. With 3 bases clipped from V and 5 bases from J, the junction kept 11 bases outside the gene matches. The CDR3 coding sequence is TGTGCCAGCAGTTTTGGGGGGAGGGGCCAAGGAGATACGCAGTATTTT. Encoded protein: CASSFGGRGQGDTQYF.

CDR3: CAISVGDSGSYEQYF. The CDR3 bases are TGTGCCATCAGTGTGGGGGATAGCGGGAGTTACGAGCAGTACTTC. This rearrangement joins TRBV10-3 to TRBJ2-7, with 9 bases matching TRBD2. The CDR3 has 15 amino acids. V dropped 4 bases and J dropped 4; count of bases not matched to a gene: 8. CDR1 and CDR2 from the germline V gene are ENHRY and SYGVKD.

This clonotype was detected only a few times. The chain uses TRBV29-1 and TRBJ1-1; D may be TRBD1 (5 bases). CDR3 length equals 13 residues. The germline V gene has CDR1 SQVTM and CDR2 ANQGSEA. Between the trimmed V and J ends, which lost 7 bases and 1 base, there was a span of 13 bases. The CDR3 DNA reads TGCAGCGCCAGGGAATTTTCGAACACTGAAGCTTTCTTT. It translates to CSAREFSNTEAFF. Based on the CDR3 plus reference TRBV29-1 and TRBJ1-1, the full variable domain is SAVISQKPSRDICQRGTSLTIQCQVDSQVTMMFWYRQQPGQSLTLIATANQGSEATYESGFVIDKFPISRPNLTFSTLTVSNMSPEDSSIYLCSAREFSNTEAFFGQGTRLTVV.

The chain carries TRBV29-1 and TRBJ2-1, with 14 bases matching TRBD2. From germline, CDR1 is SQVTM and CDR2 ANQGSEA. V gave up 3 bases and J gave up 9 bases; unmatched junction bases: 10. This CDR3 comprises 16 residues. CDR3 loop: CSVEGLAGARGAEQFF. CDR3 coding DNA: TGCAGCGTTGAGGGACTAGCGGGAGCCCGGGGGGCTGAGCAGTTCTTC.

This clonotype was recorded many times. J is TRBJ2-7 and V is TRBV20-1, with 10 nucleotides matching TRBD2. Per the germline V gene, CDR1 is DFQATT and CDR2 is SNEGSKA (reference sequence). With 5 bases clipped from V and 3 bases from J, the junction kept 7 bases outside the gene matches. The CDR3 loop spans 14 amino acids. The CDR3 loop reads CSAALAGSFYEQYF. DNA of the CDR3: TGCAGTGCTGCACTAGCGGGAAGTTTCTACGAGCAGTACTTC.

Regarding this clonotype: The CDR3 carries no conserved terminal phenylalanine or tryptophan, so it likely arises from a read error. CDR3 region: CASSLLGGRGMGNEQFL. The CDR3 DNA sequence: TGTGCCAGCAGTTTATTAGGCGGGAGGGGCATGGGCAATGAGCAGTTCCTC. The V and J genes are TRBV27 and TRBJ2-1; 9 bases line up with TRBD2. The length of the CDR3 is 17 residues. V gave up 1 base and J gave up 6 bases; unmatched junction bases: 10. Per germline, CDR1 MNHEY and CDR2 SMNVEV (reference sequence).

By proportion, this clonotype is medium-sized. The chain joins TRBV20-1 to TRBJ1-1, with D perhaps matching TRBD1 (5 bases). From germline, CDR1 is DFQATT and CDR2 SNEGSKA (reference sequence). The CDR3 loop spans 15 amino acids. Trimming removed 2 bases at V and 1 base at J, with 14 bases between. DNA of the CDR3: TGCAGTGCTAGACAGGTTGCAGGGCCGAACACTGAAGCTTTCTTT. Translation: CSARQVAGPNTEAFF.

This clonotype is labeled as medium-sized. The rearrangement links TRBV2 to TRBJ1-5; D unclear. The CDR3 spans 14 residues. V was cut by 8 bases and J by 0 bases, with 11 bases left in between. CDR1 is SNHLY, CDR2 FYNNEI, per germline. Here the CDR3 DNA reads TGTGCCAGCGCCCAGGACGGTAGCAATCAGCCCCAGCATTTT. This gives the protein CASAQDGSNQPQHF.

The chain uses TRBV12-3 or TRBV12-4 and TRBJ1-5; D might be TRBD1 (6 bases). V lost 5 bases to trimming and J lost 0 bases, with 14 bases between them. This CDR3 spans 16 amino acids. The CDR3 sequence is CASSMRQAHSNQPQHF. The CDR3 DNA reads TGTGCCAGCAGTATGCGACAGGCCCATAGCAATCAGCCCCAGCATTTT.

V usage is TRBV3-1 and J usage is TRBJ2-3; 9 bases match TRBD2. The V segment lost 5 bases and the J segment 4 bases; nucleotides outside the gene matches: 4. The germline V gene has CDR1 LGHDT and CDR2 YNNKEL (reference sequence). The CDR3 is made up of 14 amino acids. The CDR3 sequence: CASSSSGNPDTQYF. DNA for the CDR3: TGTGCCAGCAGCTCTAGCGGGAATCCAGATACGCAGTATTTT.

Regarding this clonotype: A much larger clone sits a single nucleotide away, making a read error possible. The chain's CDR3 is CATSGSTNTEAFF. Here the CDR3 DNA reads TGTGCCACCAGTGGTTCGACGAACACTGAAGCTTTCTTT. The rearrangement uses TRBV24-1 and TRBJ1-1; D call uncertain. This CDR3 has 13 amino acids. Trimming removed 5 bases at V and 1 base at J, with 7 bases between. The germline CDR1 and CDR2 sequences are KGHDR and SFDVKD.